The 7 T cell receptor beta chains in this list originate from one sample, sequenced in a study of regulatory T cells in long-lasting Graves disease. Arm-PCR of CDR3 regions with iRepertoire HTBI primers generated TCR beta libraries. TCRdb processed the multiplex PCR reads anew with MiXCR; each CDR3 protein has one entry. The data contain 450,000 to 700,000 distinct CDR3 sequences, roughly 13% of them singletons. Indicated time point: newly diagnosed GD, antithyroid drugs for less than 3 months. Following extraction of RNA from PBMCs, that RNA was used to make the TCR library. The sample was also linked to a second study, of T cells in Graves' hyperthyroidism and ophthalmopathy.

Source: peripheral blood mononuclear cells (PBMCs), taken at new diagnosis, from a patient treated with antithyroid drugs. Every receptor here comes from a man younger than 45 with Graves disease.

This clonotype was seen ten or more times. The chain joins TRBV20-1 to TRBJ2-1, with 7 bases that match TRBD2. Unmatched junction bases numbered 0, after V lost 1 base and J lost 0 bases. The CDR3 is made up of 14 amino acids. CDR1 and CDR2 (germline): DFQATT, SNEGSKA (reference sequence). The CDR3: CSARGTSSYNEQFF. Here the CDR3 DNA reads TGCAGTGCTAGAGGGACTAGCTCCTACAATGAGCAGTTCTTC.

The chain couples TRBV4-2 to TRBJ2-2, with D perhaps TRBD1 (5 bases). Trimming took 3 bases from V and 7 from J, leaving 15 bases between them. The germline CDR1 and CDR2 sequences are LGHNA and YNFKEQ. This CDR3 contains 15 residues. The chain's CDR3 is CASSQATHRSGELFF. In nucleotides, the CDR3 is TGTGCCAGCAGCCAGGCAACTCACAGGAGCGGGGAGCTGTTTTTT.

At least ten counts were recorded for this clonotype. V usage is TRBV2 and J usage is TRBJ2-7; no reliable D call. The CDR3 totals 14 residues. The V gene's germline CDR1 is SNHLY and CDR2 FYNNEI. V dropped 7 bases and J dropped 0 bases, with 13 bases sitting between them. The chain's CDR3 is CASTRRTDSYEQYF. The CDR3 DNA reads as TGTGCCAGCACTCGAAGGACCGACTCCTACGAGCAGTACTTC.

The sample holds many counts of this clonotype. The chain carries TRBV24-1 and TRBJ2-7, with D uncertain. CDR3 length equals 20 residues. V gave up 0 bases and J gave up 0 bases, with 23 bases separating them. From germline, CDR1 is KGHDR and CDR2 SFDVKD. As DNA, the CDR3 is TGTGCCACCAGTGATTTGAGTGCACCGCTTGCCCCCTCCTCCTCCTACGAGCAGTACTTC. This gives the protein CATSDLSAPLAPSSSYEQYF.

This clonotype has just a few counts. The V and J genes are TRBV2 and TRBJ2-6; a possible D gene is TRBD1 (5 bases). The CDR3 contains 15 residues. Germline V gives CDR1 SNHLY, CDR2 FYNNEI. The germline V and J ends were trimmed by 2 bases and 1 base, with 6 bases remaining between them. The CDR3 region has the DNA TGTGCCAGCAGTGAATCAGGGTCTGGGGCCAACGTCCTGACTTTC. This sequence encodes CASSESGSGANVLTF.

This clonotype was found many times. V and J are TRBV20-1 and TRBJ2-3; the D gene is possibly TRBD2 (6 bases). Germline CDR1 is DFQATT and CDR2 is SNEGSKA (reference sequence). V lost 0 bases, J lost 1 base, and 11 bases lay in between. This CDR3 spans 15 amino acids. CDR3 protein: CSARDRWEGTDTQYF. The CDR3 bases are TGCAGTGCTAGAGATAGGTGGGAGGGCACAGATACGCAGTATTTT.

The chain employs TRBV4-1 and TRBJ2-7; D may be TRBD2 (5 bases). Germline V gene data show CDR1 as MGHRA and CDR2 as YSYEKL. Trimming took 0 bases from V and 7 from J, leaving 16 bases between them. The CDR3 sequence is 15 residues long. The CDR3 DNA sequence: TGCGCCAGCAGCCAAGATTCCGGGGTCCGGAAAGAGCAGTACTTC. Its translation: CASSQDSGVRKEQYF.